The clone carrying this T cell receptor (beta chain) was observed a few times. Its antigen remains unknown. Clones were read by immunoSEQ multiplex PCR, and TCRdb kept only the in-frame ones, dropping some. The table includes more than 50,000 clones, 86% detected once. The sample comes from a study of CD4 T cells in relation to SARS-CoV-2 and coronaviruses. General study results and limits: In around 60% of donors, memory CD4+ clonotypes crossrecognized SARS-CoV-2 and at least one common cold coronavirus spike. Each donor contributed either pre-pandemic or post-infection samples, not both.

Unexposed donor CD4+ T cells date from about 2011-2018, before the COVID-19 pandemic. CDR1 and CDR2 (germline): LNHDA, SQIVND (reference sequence). The CDR3 loop spans 13 amino acids. Deletions cut 7 bases from V and 0 bases from J, with 6 bases between. The sample consisted of memory CD4+ T cells from PBMCs. This chain uses TRBV19 with TRBJ2-2, with D unresolved. The TCR sequence derives from a human donor in good health. For the CDR3, the DNA is TGTGCCAGTAATGGCCCGAACACCGGGGAGCTGTTTTTT. Protein: CASNGPNTGELFF. Combining the CDR3 with reference TRBV19 and TRBJ2-2 gives the whole variable domain DGGITQSPKYLFRKEGQNVTLSCEQNLNHDAMYWYRQDPGQGLRLIYYSQIVNDFQKGDIAEGYSVSREKKESFPLTVTSAQKNPTAFYLCASNGPNTGELFFGEGSRLTVL.